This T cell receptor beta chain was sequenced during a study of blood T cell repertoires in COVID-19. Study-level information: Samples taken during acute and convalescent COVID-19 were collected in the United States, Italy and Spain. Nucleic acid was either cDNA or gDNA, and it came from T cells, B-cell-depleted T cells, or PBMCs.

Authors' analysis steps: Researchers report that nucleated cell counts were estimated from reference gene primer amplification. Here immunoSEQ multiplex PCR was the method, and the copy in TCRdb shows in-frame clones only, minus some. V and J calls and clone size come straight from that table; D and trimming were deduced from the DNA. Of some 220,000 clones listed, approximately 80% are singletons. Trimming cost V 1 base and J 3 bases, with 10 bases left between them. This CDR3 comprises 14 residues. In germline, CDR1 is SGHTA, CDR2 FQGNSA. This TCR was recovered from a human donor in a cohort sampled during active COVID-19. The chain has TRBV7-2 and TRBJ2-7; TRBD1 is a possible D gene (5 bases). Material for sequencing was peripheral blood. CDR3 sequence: CASSLVSDSYEQYF. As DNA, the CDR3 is TGTGCCAGCAGCTTAGTATCAGACAGCTACGAGCAGTACTTC.